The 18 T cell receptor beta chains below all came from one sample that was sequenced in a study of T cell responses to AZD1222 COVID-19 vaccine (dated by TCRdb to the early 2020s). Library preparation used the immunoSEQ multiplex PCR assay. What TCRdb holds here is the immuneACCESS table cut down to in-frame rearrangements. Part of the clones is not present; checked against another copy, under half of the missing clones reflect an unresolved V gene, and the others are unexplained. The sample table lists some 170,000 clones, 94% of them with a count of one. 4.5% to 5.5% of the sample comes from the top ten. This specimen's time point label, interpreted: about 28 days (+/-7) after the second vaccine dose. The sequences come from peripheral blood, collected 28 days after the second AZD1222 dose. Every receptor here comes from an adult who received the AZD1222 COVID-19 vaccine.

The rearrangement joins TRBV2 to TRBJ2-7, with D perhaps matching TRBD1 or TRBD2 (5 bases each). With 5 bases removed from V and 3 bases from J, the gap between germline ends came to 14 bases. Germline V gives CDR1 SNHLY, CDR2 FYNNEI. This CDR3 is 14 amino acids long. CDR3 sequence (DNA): TGTGCCAGCAGTAGGTCGGGACGGAGCTACGAGCAGTACTTC. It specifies CASSRSGRSYEQYF. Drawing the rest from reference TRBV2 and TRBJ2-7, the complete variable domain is EPEVTQTPSHQVTQMGQEVILRCVPISNHLYFYWYRQILGQKVEFLVSFYNNEISEKSEIFDDQFSVERPDGSNFTLKIRSTKLEDSAMYFCASSRSGRSYEQYFGPGTRLTVT.

In DNA, the CDR3 is TGCGCCAGCAGCCAAGTCCCAGCGGGAGGGCCGGAGACCCAGTACTTC. Translated, it gives CASSQVPAGGPETQYF. The V and J genes are TRBV4-1 and TRBJ2-5; TRBD2 aligns across 10 bases. The CDR3 loop spans 16 amino acids. V lost 1 base to trimming and J lost 5 bases; unmatched junction nucleotides: 7. The germline CDR1 and CDR2 sequences are MGHRA and YSYEKL.

The CDR3 DNA follows: TGTGCCAGCAGCAGGGGGGGTTCCTCTGGAAACACCATATATTTT. Its protein product is CASSRGGSSGNTIYF. The V call is TRBV6-5, the J call TRBJ1-3; 7 nucleotides agree with TRBD1. CDR1 is MNHEY, CDR2 SVGAGI, per germline. This CDR3 has 15 residues. J lost 0 bases, V lost 6 bases, and 5 bases had no gene match.

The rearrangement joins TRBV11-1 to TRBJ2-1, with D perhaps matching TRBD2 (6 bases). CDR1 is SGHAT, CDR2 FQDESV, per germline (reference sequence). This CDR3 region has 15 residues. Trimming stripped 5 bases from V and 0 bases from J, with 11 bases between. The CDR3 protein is CASSPGGSSYNEQFF. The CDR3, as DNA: TGTGCCAGCAGCCCCGGGGGTAGCTCCTACAATGAGCAGTTCTTC.

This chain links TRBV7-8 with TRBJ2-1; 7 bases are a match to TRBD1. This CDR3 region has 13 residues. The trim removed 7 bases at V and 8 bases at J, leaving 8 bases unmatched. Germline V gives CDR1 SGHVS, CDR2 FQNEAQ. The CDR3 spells CASTPRGRHEQFF. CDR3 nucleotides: TGTGCCAGCACCCCGAGGGGGCGCCATGAGCAGTTCTTC.

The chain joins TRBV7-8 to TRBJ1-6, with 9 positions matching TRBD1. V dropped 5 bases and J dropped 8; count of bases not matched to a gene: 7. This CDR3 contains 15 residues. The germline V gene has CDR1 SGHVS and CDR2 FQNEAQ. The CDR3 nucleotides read TGTGCCAGCAGCCCTCAACAGGGGGCGCATTCACCCCTCCACTTT. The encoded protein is CASSPQQGAHSPLHF.

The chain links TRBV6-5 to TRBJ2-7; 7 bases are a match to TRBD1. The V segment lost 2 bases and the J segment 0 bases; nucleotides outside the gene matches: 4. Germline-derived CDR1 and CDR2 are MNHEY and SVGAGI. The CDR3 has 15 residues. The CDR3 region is CASSYLRDSSYEQYF. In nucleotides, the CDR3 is TGTGCCAGCAGTTACCTCCGGGACAGCTCCTACGAGCAGTACTTC.

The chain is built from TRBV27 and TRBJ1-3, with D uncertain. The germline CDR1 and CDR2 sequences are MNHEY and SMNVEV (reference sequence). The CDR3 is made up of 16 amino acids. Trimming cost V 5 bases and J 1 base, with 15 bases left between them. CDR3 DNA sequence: TGTGCCAGCAGTCCGGACCAGGTGGGGTCTGGAAACACCATATATTTT. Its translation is CASSPDQVGSGNTIYF.

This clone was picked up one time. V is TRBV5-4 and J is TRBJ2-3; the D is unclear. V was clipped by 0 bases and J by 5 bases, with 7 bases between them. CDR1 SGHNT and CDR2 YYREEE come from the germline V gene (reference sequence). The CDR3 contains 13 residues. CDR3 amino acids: CASSLGAGDTQYF. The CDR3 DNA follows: TGTGCCAGCAGCTTGGGGGCTGGAGATACGCAGTATTTT.

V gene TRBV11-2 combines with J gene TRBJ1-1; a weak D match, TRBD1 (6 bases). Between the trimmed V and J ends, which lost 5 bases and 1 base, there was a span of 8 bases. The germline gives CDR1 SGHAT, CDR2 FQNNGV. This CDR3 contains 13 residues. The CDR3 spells CASSRQENTEAFF. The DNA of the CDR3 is TGTGCCAGCAGCCGACAGGAGAACACTGAAGCTTTCTTT.

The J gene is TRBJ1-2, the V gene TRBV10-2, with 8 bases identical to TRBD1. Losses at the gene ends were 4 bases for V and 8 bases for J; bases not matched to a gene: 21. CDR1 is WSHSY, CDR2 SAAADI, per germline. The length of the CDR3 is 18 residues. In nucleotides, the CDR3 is TGCGCCAGCAGTGGGTCAGGGGGCCCTCTCGGGGTCTATGTCGGCTACACCTTC. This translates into CASSGSGGPLGVYVGYTF.

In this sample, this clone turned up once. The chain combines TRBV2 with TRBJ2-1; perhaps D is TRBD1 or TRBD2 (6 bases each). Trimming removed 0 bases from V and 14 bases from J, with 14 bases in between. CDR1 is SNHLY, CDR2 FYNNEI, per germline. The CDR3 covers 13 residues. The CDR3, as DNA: TGTGCCAGCAGTGAAGCCGCTGGGGGGCGGGAGTTCTTC. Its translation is CASSEAAGGREFF. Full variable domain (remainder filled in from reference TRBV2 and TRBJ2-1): EPEVTQTPSHQVTQMGQEVILRCVPISNHLYFYWYRQILGQKVEFLVSFYNNEISEKSEIFDDQFSVERPDGSNFTLKIRSTKLEDSAMYFCASSEAAGGREFFGPGTRLTVL.

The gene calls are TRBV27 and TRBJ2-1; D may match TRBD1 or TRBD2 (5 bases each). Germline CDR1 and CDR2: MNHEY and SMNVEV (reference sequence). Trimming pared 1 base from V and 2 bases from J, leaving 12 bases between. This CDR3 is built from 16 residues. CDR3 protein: CASSLLGRATYNEQFF. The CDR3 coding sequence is TGTGCCAGCAGTTTATTGGGGCGGGCTACCTACAATGAGCAGTTCTTC.

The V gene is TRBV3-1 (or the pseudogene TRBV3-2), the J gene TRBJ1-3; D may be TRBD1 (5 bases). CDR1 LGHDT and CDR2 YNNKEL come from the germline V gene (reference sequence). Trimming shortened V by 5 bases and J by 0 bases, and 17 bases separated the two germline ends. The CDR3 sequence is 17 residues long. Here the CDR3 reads CASSEHYNRFSGNTIYF. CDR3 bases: TGTGCCAGCAGCGAACACTACAACAGGTTCTCTGGAAACACCATATATTTT.

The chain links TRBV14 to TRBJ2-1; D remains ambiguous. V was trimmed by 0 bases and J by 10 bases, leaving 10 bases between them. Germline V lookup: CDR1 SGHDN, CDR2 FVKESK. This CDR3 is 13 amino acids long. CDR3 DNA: TGTGCCAGCAGCCAAGAAGGACCGGTGGAGCAGTTCTTC. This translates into CASSQEGPVEQFF.

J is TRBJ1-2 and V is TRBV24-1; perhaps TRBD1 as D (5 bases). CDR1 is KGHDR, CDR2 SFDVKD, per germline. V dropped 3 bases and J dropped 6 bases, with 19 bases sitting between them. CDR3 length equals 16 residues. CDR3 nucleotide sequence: TGTGCCACCAGTGATACTTCCGGGGCCGAAGGTCATGGCTACACCTTC. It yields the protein CATSDTSGAEGHGYTF.

The CDR3 region is CASSEESDYEQYF. Here the CDR3 DNA reads TGTGCCAGCAGTGAAGAGTCCGACTACGAGCAGTACTTC. The genes are TRBV2 and TRBJ2-7; D unresolved. Germline V gene data show CDR1 as SNHLY and CDR2 as FYNNEI. Trimming stripped 1 base from V and 3 bases from J, with 7 bases between. The CDR3 sequence is 13 residues long. The variable domain in full, with the rest retrieved from reference TRBV2 and TRBJ2-7, is EPEVTQTPSHQVTQMGQEVILRCVPISNHLYFYWYRQILGQKVEFLVSFYNNEISEKSEIFDDQFSVERPDGSNFTLKIRSTKLEDSAMYFCASSEESDYEQYFGPGTRLTVT.

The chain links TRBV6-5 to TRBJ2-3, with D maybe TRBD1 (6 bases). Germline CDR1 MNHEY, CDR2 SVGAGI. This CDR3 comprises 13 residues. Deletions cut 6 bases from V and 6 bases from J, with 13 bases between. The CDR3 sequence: CASRIQGLDTQYF. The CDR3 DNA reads TGTGCCAGCAGGATACAGGGCCTCGATACGCAGTATTTT.